This T cell receptor beta chain originates from a study of T cells expressing NK-cell markers. Study-wide context: Source material for TCR beta repertoires consisted of sorted CD3+CD56+NKG2C+, CD3+CD56+NKG2C- and CD3+CD56-NKG2C+ T cells. One of the eight sequenced donors was seronegative, whereas the other seven were HCMV-seropositive. General observations from the study: The study found these clonotypes also leading the CD3+CD56-NKG2C+ fraction in a few donors. The study found dominant NKG2C+ clonotypes at about 1.0-7.0% of CD8+ T cells in six donors.

This CDR3 is built from 11 residues. Per the germline V gene, CDR1 is SEHNR and CDR2 is FQNEAQ (reference sequence). TCRdb re-called the 5' RACE reads and shows each CDR3 protein once, DNA omitted. This sample carries some 450,000 distinct CDR3 sequences, with 7.3% going to the ten biggest clones. As to this clonotype: Antigen specificity is unknown.

The sequence was collected from a woman aged 18-70 years in good health. The chain joins TRBV7-9 to TRBJ2-7. The sample was blood T cells: a sorted CD56 or NKG2C T cell subset, CD4+ or CD8+ T cells, or bulk PBMC T cells (not recorded which). The chain's CDR3 is CASSSPYEQYF.